This entry lists 27 T cell receptor beta chains sequenced from one sample in a study of T cell responses to AZD1222 COVID-19 vaccine. Assay: immunoSEQ multiplex PCR; the TCRdb copy retains only in-frame clones and omits some. The data contain approximately 61,000 clones, over 75% of them singletons. The sequencing used peripheral blood, collected 28 days after the second AZD1222 dose. These receptors were taken from an adult who received the AZD1222 COVID-19 vaccine.

The chain is built from TRBV7-8 and TRBJ2-5; D uncertain. Germline V gene lookup returns CDR1 SGHVS and CDR2 FQNEAQ. The CDR3 is 15 amino acids. The V end lost 8 bases, the J end lost 5 bases, and 21 bases lay between the germline ends. The CDR3 is CASGDRPPRSETQYF. Written as DNA, the CDR3 is TGTGCCAGCGGGGATCGGCCGCCACGATCTGAGACCCAGTACTTC.

The CDR3 here is CSVEGGSGAGYGYTF. CDR3 DNA sequence: TGCAGCGTTGAAGGGGGCTCAGGGGCCGGCTATGGCTACACCTTC. This chain uses TRBV29-1 with TRBJ1-2; the D gene is possibly TRBD1 (6 bases). CDR3 length: 15 residues. Deletions cut 1 base from V and 4 bases from J, with 16 bases between. The germline V gene has CDR1 SQVTM and CDR2 ANQGSEA.

The chain has TRBV6-2 or TRBV6-3 and TRBJ1-1; D ambiguous. Trimming left V 6 bases short and J 10 bases short, with 21 bases between. The CDR3 loop spans 14 amino acids. Germline CDR1 reads MNHEY; CDR2 reads SVGEGT. CDR3 protein: CASSSSGDLYRAFF. The DNA of the CDR3 is TGTGCCAGCAGCTCCTCAGGTGACCTATATCGAGCTTTCTTT.

This sequence joins TRBV12-3 or TRBV12-4 and TRBJ1-6; D gene unclear. Trimming shortened V by 4 bases and J by 7 bases, and 8 bases separated the two germline ends. This CDR3 has 13 residues. CDR3 nucleotides: TGTGCCAGCAGTTCCTTGATAAATTCACCCCTCCACTTT. It codes for CASSSLINSPLHF.

The chain is built from TRBV9 and TRBJ1-6, with unresolved D. Germline V gene lookup returns CDR1 SGDLS and CDR2 YYNGEE. Trimming shortened V by 3 bases and J by 4 bases, and 2 bases separated the two germline ends. This CDR3 contains 12 residues. The CDR3 protein is CASSAYNSPLHF. The CDR3 DNA sequence: TGTGCCAGCAGCGCTTATAATTCACCCCTCCACTTT.

The V gene is TRBV27, the J gene TRBJ1-2; D gene unclear. The V gene's germline CDR1 is MNHEY and CDR2 SMNVEV (reference sequence). CDR3 length: 14 residues. V was shortened by 3 bases and J by 5 bases, with 13 bases between the two germline ends. In DNA form, the CDR3 reads TGTGCCAGCAGTTTGAAGGGCGATCGATATGGCTACACCTTC. Amino acid sequence: CASSLKGDRYGYTF.

The chain has TRBV2 and TRBJ2-5; D unresolved. V lost 4 bases and J lost 0, with 9 bases in between. CDR3 length: 14 residues. Germline V gene sequence: CDR1 SNHLY, CDR2 FYNNEI. This CDR3 reads CASSAGRYQETQYF. In DNA form, the CDR3 reads TGTGCCAGCAGTGCGGGCCGGTACCAAGAGACCCAGTACTTC. Looking up the rest from reference TRBV2 and TRBJ2-5 gives the full variable domain: EPEVTQTPSHQVTQMGQEVILRCVPISNHLYFYWYRQILGQKVEFLVSFYNNEISEKSEIFDDQFSVERPDGSNFTLKIRSTKLEDSAMYFCASSAGRYQETQYFGPGTRLLVL.

The chain recombines TRBV25-1 with TRBJ2-7; the match to TRBD1 covers 9 bases. The junction had 4 bases not matched to a gene; V was cut back by 7 bases and J by 6 bases. This CDR3 region has 12 residues. Per the germline V gene, CDR1 is MGHDK and CDR2 is SYGVNS. This CDR3 reads CASNRGRGEQYF. CDR3 bases: TGTGCCAGCAACAGGGGGCGGGGCGAGCAGTACTTC.

This chain joins TRBV20-1 and TRBJ2-3; TRBD1 might be the D (6 bases). V was shortened by 5 bases and J by 5 bases, with 8 bases between the two germline ends. Germline CDR1 DFQATT, CDR2 SNEGSKA (reference sequence). This CDR3 has 11 residues. The CDR3, as DNA: TGCAGTGCTGGACAGTTAGATACGCAGTATTTT. It translates to CSAGQLDTQYF.

V and J are TRBV9 and TRBJ2-3; D gene ambiguous. Looked up from germline, CDR1 is SGDLS and CDR2 is YYNGEE. V lost 1 base, J lost 3 bases, and 3 bases lay in between. CDR3 length equals 12 residues. The CDR3 nucleotides read TGTGCCAGCAGCGTAATGACAGATACGCAGTATTTT. It codes for CASSVMTDTQYF.

This clone turned up a few times. CDR3 amino acids: CASSTGYYGYTF. The CDR3 DNA reads as TGTGCCAGCAGCACAGGGTACTATGGCTACACCTTC. The chain combines TRBV9 with TRBJ1-2, with D possibly being TRBD1 (6 bases). The ends were cut back, 4 bases at V and 3 bases at J, with 7 bases in the middle. The CDR3 covers 12 residues. Germline-derived CDR1 and CDR2 are SGDLS and YYNGEE.

V and J are TRBV7-9 and TRBJ2-5; 7 bases align to TRBD1. CDR3 length: 14 amino acids. Germline V CDR1 and CDR2: SEHNR, FQNEAQ (reference sequence). V shed 5 bases, J shed 0 bases, and the junction held 3 bases outside the gene matches. In DNA form, the CDR3 reads TGTGCCAGCAGCCCGGGACAGTACCAAGAGACCCAGTACTTC. Translating it yields CASSPGQYQETQYF.

The genes are TRBV4-3 and TRBJ1-1; the match to TRBD1 covers 9 bases. Per germline, CDR1 LGHNA and CDR2 YSLEER. The CDR3 totals 15 residues. V dropped 4 bases and J dropped 5; count of bases not matched to a gene: 8. In nucleotides, the CDR3 is TGCGCCAGCAGCCTACGGGACAGGGAGGGAACTGAAGCTTTCTTT. Its protein product is CASSLRDREGTEAFF.

J is TRBJ1-5 and V is TRBV28; D gene ambiguous. The CDR3 has 12 amino acids. Per germline, CDR1 MDHEN and CDR2 SYDVKM. Deletions cut 1 base from V and 9 bases from J, with 7 bases between. CDR3 sequence reads: CASSLSSPPQHF. CDR3 coding DNA: TGTGCCAGCAGTTTATCTAGTCCGCCCCAGCATTTT. The full variable domain, rest sourced from reference TRBV28 and TRBJ1-5, is DVKVTQSSRYLVKRTGEKVFLECVQDMDHENMFWYRQDPGLGLRLIYFSYDVKMKEKGDIPEGYSVSREKKERFSLILESASTNQTSMYLCASSLSSPPQHFGDGTRLSIL.

The chain couples TRBV30 to TRBJ2-7, with 7 bases fitting TRBD2. Germline loops: CDR1 GTSNPN, CDR2 SVGIG (reference sequence). V lost 4 bases and J lost 2; bases outside the gene matches: 5. This CDR3 comprises 13 residues. The DNA for the CDR3 is TGTGCCTGGAAGCGGGACGTAGCCTACGAGCAGTACTTC. Amino acid sequence: CAWKRDVAYEQYF.

This clone was counted only a few times. The V call is TRBV3-1 (or the pseudogene TRBV3-2), the J call TRBJ1-6, with 8 nucleotides matching TRBD1. J gave up 9 bases and V 4 bases, and 8 bases lay outside the gene matches. The CDR3 totals 15 residues. Germline CDR1 LGHDT, CDR2 YNNKEL (reference sequence). CDR3: CASSPQGAGTSPLHF. The DNA for the CDR3 is TGTGCCAGCAGCCCGCAGGGGGCGGGGACTTCACCCCTCCACTTT.

J is TRBJ1-6 and V is TRBV5-4; D is undetermined. This CDR3 has 15 residues. Looked up from germline, CDR1 is SGHNT and CDR2 is YYREEE (reference sequence). Trimming stripped 0 bases from V and 0 bases from J, with 4 bases between. The CDR3 region is CASSLGSSYNSPLHF. The CDR3 DNA reads TGTGCCAGCAGCTTGGGCAGCTCCTATAATTCACCCCTCCACTTT.

The chain uses TRBV5-6 and TRBJ1-1; 9 bases are a match to TRBD1. The CDR3 runs 18 residues. With V trimmed by 4 bases and J by 1 base, 14 bases remained unmatched. In germline, CDR1 is SGHDT, CDR2 YYEEEE. In DNA form, the CDR3 reads TGTGCCAGCAGCATTGCGGGGGTTTCGGACAGGGGGAACACTGAAGCTTTCTTT. This codes for CASSIAGVSDRGNTEAFF.

This clone was counted a single time. V usage is TRBV28 and J usage is TRBJ2-7, with TRBD2 identical over 9 bases. Germline lookup yields CDR1 MDHEN and CDR2 SYDVKM. CDR3 size: 15 residues. V lost 3 bases and J lost 5; bases outside the gene matches: 8. This CDR3 is CASSFSLAGRHEQYF. CDR3 DNA: TGTGCCAGCAGTTTCTCTCTAGCGGGGCGGCACGAGCAGTACTTC.

The rearrangement joins TRBV12-2 to TRBJ2-1; TRBD2 is the table's D call and was not checked against the DNA. TRBV12-2 constitutes a pseudogene. The CDR3 has 19 residues. The CDR3 DNA sequence: TGTGCAAGTCGCTTAGCGGTAACCGGGAGGGCCGCGTCCTACAATGAGCAGTTCTTC. Protein sequence: CASRLAVTGRAASYNEQFF.

The rearrangement links TRBV7-9 to TRBJ2-1; 8 nucleotides line up with TRBD2. Trimming cost V 4 bases and J 5 bases; bases outside gene matches: 10. Germline V gene data show CDR1 as SEHNR and CDR2 as FQNEAQ (reference sequence). The CDR3 sequence is 16 residues long. In DNA form, the CDR3 reads TGTGCCAGCAGCTGGGCCGGGACTAGTATTGACAATGAGCAGTTCTTC. It specifies CASSWAGTSIDNEQFF.

The chain combines TRBV28 with TRBJ1-5; 7 bases agree with TRBD1. V lost 5 bases to trimming and J lost 5 bases; unmatched junction nucleotides: 6. Germline V lookup: CDR1 MDHEN, CDR2 SYDVKM. The CDR3 runs 14 residues. CDR3 nucleotide sequence: TGTGCCAGCAGTGGAAGGGGACAGTATCAGCCCCAGCATTTT. It translates to CASSGRGQYQPQHF.

This clone was recorded many times. The gene calls are TRBV20-1 and TRBJ2-2, with 7 bases aligning to TRBD2. Per germline, CDR1 DFQATT and CDR2 SNEGSKA (reference sequence). This CDR3 is built from 14 residues. The ends lost 3 bases at V and 6 bases at J; junction bases unmatched: 7. CDR3 nucleotides: TGCAGTGCTAGTCCGGCGGGAGAAGCCGGGGAGCTGTTTTTT. This codes for CSASPAGEAGELFF.

This chain connects TRBV11-2 to TRBJ1-5; D ambiguous. CDR1 and CDR2 from the germline V gene are SGHAT and FQNNGV. V dropped 2 bases and J dropped 0 bases, with 11 bases sitting between them. This CDR3 spans 16 amino acids. In DNA, the CDR3 is TGTGCCAGCAGCTTAAATACGGGAAGTAGCAATCAGCCCCAGCATTTT. Translating it yields CASSLNTGSSNQPQHF.

J is TRBJ2-3 and V is TRBV9; D remains ambiguous. CDR1 and CDR2 from the germline V gene are SGDLS and YYNGEE. Trimming removed 2 bases from V and 6 bases from J, with 22 bases in between. The CDR3 is made up of 17 amino acids. The CDR3 coding sequence is TGTGCCAGCAGCGTTGACGCACCGGGTCTCCTTGGGGATACGCAGTATTTT. It specifies CASSVDAPGLLGDTQYF.

The chain recombines TRBV11-2 with TRBJ2-7; D gene ambiguous. The V end lost 5 bases, the J end lost 2 bases, and 4 bases lay between the germline ends. Germline V gene lookup returns CDR1 SGHAT and CDR2 FQNNGV. This CDR3 region has 11 residues. CDR3 nucleotides: TGTGCCAGCAGCACCACCTACGAGCAGTACTTC. It yields the protein CASSTTYEQYF.

The V gene is TRBV4-2, the J gene TRBJ2-3; TRBD2 matches 7 bases. Trimming at V came to 5 bases and at J to 8 bases, leaving 4 bases not matched to a gene. Germline CDR1 reads LGHNA; CDR2 reads YNFKEQ. The CDR3 loop spans 12 amino acids. This CDR3 reads CASSGEGTTQYF. In DNA, the CDR3 is TGTGCCAGCAGCGGGGAGGGAACTACGCAGTATTTT.